The rows below give T cell receptor beta chains drawn from one sample of a study of cytomegalovirus exposure and HLA in healthy donors. The repertoire was sequenced with immunoSEQ multiplex PCR; TCRdb's copy has only in-frame clones and lacks some. This table holds roughly 120,000 clones, around two thirds found once. The sequenced sample consisted of PBMCs. All receptors come from a woman in her thirties or forties in good health and CMV-seropositive. Each CDR3 is given with its conserved first and last residue. A D gene is named only where the DNA matches it firmly.

d_call | cdr3_length | v_call | cdr3_aa
- | 14 | TRBV6-5 | CASSSTRGIKPQHF
TRBD1 | 16 | TRBV15 | CATREAGGPNTGELFF
TRBD2 | 15 | TRBV9 | CASSVDLLASNTQYF
TRBD2 | 16 | TRBV5-5 | CASGSGRAVSADTQYF
TRBD2 | 19 | TRBV4-1 | CASSRSPGTSGREGETQYF
- | 13 | TRBV28 | CASRRTGNTEAFF
- | 15 | TRBV9 | CASSVGGTSYNEQFF
TRBD1 | 14 | TRBV28 | CASSLDRGQTEAFF
TRBD2 | 17 | TRBV7-9 | CSSSPGLAGEGPYEQYF
- | 16 | TRBV5-1 | CASKSRDTGYTDTQYF
TRBD1 | 14 | TRBV6-6 | CASMDRGRDEKLFF
- | 16 | TRBV7-8 | CASSLYEGSRYQPQHF
- | 14 | TRBV28 | CASSSRQRYNEQFF
TRBD1 | 16 | TRBV5-1 | CASSLDPGGRNTEAFF
- | 12 | TRBV29-1 | CSVVVASGELFF
TRBD1 | 13 | TRBV28 | CASRPGGNTEAFF
TRBD1 | 15 | TRBV11-2 | CASSDTGANNYGYTF
- | 15 | TRBV4-1 | CASSQGYARHNEQFF
TRBD1 | 13 | TRBV7-8 | CASSGQGTQPQHF
- | 19 | TRBV28 | CASSLWGGTGGPIPYEQYF
TRBD1 | 16 | TRBV5-4 | CASSLQGAQSYNEQFF
- | 16 | TRBV4-1 | CASSPLSGSGANVLTF
TRBD2 | 16 | TRBV11-2 | CASSSSLTSGRNIQYF
- | 15 | TRBV14 | CASSQEKGVRTEAFF
TRBD1 | 15 | TRBV5-6 | CASSSGTGGNTEAFF
TRBD2 | 15 | TRBV28 | CASTWGGRASYEQYF
TRBD2 | 13 | TRBV2 | CASERLAGNEQFF
- | 13 | TRBV7-3 | CASSLTASDTTYF
TRBD2 | 16 | TRBV27 | CASTSGTSGRGYTQYF
TRBD1 | 17 | TRBV9 | CASSAQRGQGAHTEAFF
- | 13 | TRBV18 | CASSPGGGLGYTF
TRBD1 | 15 | TRBV6-5 | CASSTGQGGYSPLHF
TRBD2 | 15 | TRBV7-9 | CASSFSGANTGELFF
TRBD2 | 18 | TRBV12-5 | CASGLTPGTSGTRDEQYF
TRBD2 | 15 | TRBV28 | CASNRAGTSGWKQFF
TRBD2 | 18 | TRBV9 | CASSVVPSGGAEGETQYF
- | 18 | TRBV30 | CAWMRGRFGVGTNEKLFF
- | 15 | TRBV6-6 | CASSYSSRITGELFF
TRBD1 | 16 | TRBV7-9 | CASSETGVPNTGELFF
- | 15 | TRBV27 | CASSPLLRLRETQYF
- | 14 | TRBV6-5 | CASSRQVANEKLFF
- | 14 | TRBV6-1 | CASSRGGVSTEAFF
- | 15 | TRBV6-1 | CASSEPMWGAGGYTF
TRBD2 | 17 | TRBV18 | CASSPPGLAGGSETQYF
TRBD1 | 14 | TRBV6-1 | CAIHNRGMNYEQYF